The sequence of this T cell receptor beta chain was determined in a study of blood T cell repertoires in COVID-19 (dated by TCRdb to the early 2020s). Describing the broader study: Collaborator samples came from the United States, Italy and Spain and covered acute and convalescent phases of COVID-19. Where available, HLA class I and class II types were taken from metadata supplied by the sample provider and were not determined by assay-based typing. The repertoires were released in a freely available public database intended as a resource for research on the immune response to SARS-CoV-2. Deeply sampled blood TCRbeta repertoires from subjects exposed to, actively infected with, or recovered from COVID-19 were included in the dataset. Nearly every sample came with metadata listing a de-identified subject ID, COVID-19 status, age in years and sex. Samples were obtained from the ongoing ImmuneRACE study (first 160 participants) and from 1,254 subjects provided by 6 global collaborators. The material from the prospective study consisted of cDNA or gDNA derived from T cells, B-cell-depleted T cells, or PBMCs. Results the study describes overall, beyond this receptor: Clinical and demographic metadata were provided uncurated, with the amount varying by source and participant.

Regarding this clone: Its antigen is not yet known. Base qualities are missing; no much larger clone stands one base away.

The immunoSEQ Assay, a bias-controlled multiplex PCR, was used to amplify TCRbeta CDR3 regions from genomic DNA. Per the original workflow: Nucleated cell counts per sample were estimated from amplification of reference gene primers within the assay. To quantify the absolute abundance of each unique TCRbeta CDR3 rearrangement, sequence reads were collapsed and filtered. For each sample, productive Simpson clonality was calculated as the square root of Simpson's diversity index across productive rearrangements. TCRdb mirrors the immuneACCESS table, restricted to in-frame sequences. Some clones are absent from its copies; in checked studies, under half trace to an unresolved V gene, and the reason for the others is unknown. The V and J calls and clone size come from that table; D and trimming were worked out from the DNA. In all, the sample holds some 250,000 clones, and around 88% of those were seen once. The ten largest make up approximately 9% of the sample.

In the prospective study, participants were about 18 to 100 years old, resided in approximately 25 geographic areas of the United States, and were enrolled through a virtual design. To assign participants to cohorts, the prospective study relied on clinical history that participants themselves reported in a screening survey and a study questionnaire. For ImmuneRACE Cohort 3, a participant was defined as recovered based on two consecutive negative NP/OP PCR tests, clearance by a healthcare professional, or resolution of symptoms. In the prospective study, mobile phlebotomists collected whole blood, serum and a nasopharyngeal or oropharyngeal swab from each participant. Participants in the prospective study had the option to provide additional blood draws and questionnaires over a roughly 2-month period. Before DNA extraction, blood samples from the prospective study were shipped at room temperature or frozen.

V and J are truncated by 2 bases and 5 bases respectively, leaving an intervening sequence of 18 bases. The CDR3 sequence holds 17 residues, the cysteine and phenylalanine included. Just CDR3 DNA is preserved here, 51 bases in frame from base 1. For CDR1 and CDR2, the germline V gene lists SGHTA and FQGNSA. In this chain, TRBV7-2 is recombined with TRBJ2-2, with a tentative D gene TRBD2 over 7 matching bases. Sequencing was carried out using PBMCs or T cells enriched from blood (not recorded which). The sequence was obtained from a man between 40 and 49 years old who had recovered from COVID-19. The DNA reads as follows: TGTGCCAGCAGCTTAAAAAGGGGGGAGGGCGTTACCGGGGAGCTGTTTTTT. This codes for CASSLKRGEGVTGELFF.